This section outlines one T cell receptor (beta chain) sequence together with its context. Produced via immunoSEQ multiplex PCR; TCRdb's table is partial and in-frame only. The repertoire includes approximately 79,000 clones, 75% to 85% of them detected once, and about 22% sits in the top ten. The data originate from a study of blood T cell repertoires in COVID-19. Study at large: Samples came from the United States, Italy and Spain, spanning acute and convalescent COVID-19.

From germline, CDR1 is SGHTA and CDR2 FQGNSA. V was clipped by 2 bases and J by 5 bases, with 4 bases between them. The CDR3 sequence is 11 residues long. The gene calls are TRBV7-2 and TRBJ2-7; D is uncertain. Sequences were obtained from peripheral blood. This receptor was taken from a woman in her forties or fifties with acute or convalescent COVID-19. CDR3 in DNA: TGTGCCAGCAGCTTATATAACGAGCAGTACTTC. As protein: CASSLYNEQYF.